This TCR beta chain was profiled in a study of blood T cell repertoires in COVID-19. The authors' processing: Estimation of nucleated cell counts was performed using reference gene primer amplification. TCRdb keeps only in-frame clones here, not all; method: immunoSEQ multiplex PCR. That table furnishes V, J and clone size, whereas the DNA furnished D and trimming. The sample has about 150,000 clones; approximately 83% are singletons. The germline V gene has CDR1 SGHDT and CDR2 YYEEEE. The CDR3 covers 15 residues. Trimming pared 1 base from V and 1 base from J, leaving 6 bases between. Sequencing was done on a sample of peripheral blood. The receptor's source is an elderly woman with acute or convalescent COVID-19. This chain uses TRBV5-6 with TRBJ2-6; D remains ambiguous. The CDR3 sequence is CASSLPGSGANVLTF. In nucleotides, the CDR3 is TGTGCCAGCAGCTTGCCGGGTTCTGGGGCCAACGTCCTGACTTTC.